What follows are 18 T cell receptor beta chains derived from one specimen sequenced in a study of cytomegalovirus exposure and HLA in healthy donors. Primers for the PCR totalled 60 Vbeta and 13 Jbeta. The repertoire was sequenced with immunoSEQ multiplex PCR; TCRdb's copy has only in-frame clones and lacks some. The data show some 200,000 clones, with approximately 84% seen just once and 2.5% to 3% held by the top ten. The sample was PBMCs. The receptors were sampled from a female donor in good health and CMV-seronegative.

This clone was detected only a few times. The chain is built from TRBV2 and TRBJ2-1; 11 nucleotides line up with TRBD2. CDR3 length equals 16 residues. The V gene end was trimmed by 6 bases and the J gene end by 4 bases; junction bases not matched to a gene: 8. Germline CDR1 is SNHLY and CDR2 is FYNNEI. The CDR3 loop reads CASSSHLAGGYNEQFF. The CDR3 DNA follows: TGTGCCAGCAGCTCTCATTTAGCGGGAGGGTACAATGAGCAGTTCTTC.

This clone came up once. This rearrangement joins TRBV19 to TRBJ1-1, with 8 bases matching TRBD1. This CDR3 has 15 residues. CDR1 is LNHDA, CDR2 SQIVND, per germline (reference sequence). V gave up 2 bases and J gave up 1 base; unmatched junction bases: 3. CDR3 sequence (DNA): TGTGCCAGTAGTATACTCGGACAGGGGAACACTGAAGCTTTCTTT. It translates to CASSILGQGNTEAFF.

For the CDR3, the DNA is TGTGCCAGCAGCTCCCCTGACAGGGACACTGAAGCTTTCTTT. Its protein product is CASSSPDRDTEAFF. The chain couples TRBV11-1 to TRBJ1-1; 7 bases are shared with TRBD1. The J segment lost 3 bases and the V segment lost 4 bases, leaving 5 bases of the junction unmatched. Germline V gene data show CDR1 as SGHAT and CDR2 as FQDESV (reference sequence). The CDR3 loop spans 14 amino acids.

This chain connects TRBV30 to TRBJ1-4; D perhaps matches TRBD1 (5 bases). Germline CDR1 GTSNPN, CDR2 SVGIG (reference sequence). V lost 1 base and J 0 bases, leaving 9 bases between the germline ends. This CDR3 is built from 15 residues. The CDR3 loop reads CAWSAGGATNEKLFF. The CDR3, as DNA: TGTGCCTGGAGTGCGGGGGGTGCAACTAATGAAAAACTGTTTTTT.

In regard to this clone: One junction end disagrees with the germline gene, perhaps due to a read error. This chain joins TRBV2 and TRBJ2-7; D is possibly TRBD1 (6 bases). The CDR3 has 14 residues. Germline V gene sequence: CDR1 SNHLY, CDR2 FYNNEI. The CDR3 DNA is TGTGCCAGCAGCGAAGACAGGCCAACCTACGAGCAGTACTTC. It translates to CASSEDRPTYEQYF.

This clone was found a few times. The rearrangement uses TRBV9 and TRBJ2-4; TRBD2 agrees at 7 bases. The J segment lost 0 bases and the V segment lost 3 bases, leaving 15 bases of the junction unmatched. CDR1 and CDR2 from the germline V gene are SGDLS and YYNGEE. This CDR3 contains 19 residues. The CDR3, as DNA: TGTGCCAGCAGCGAGAAGGGAGGGGCTAGTCCTATAGCCAAAAACATTCAGTACTTC. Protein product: CASSEKGGASPIAKNIQYF.

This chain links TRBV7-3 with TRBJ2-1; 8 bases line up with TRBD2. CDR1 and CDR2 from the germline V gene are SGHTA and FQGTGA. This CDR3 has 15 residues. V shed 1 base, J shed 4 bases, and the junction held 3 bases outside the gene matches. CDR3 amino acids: CASSLSSGVYNEQFF. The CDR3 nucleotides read TGTGCCAGCAGCTTAAGTAGCGGGGTATACAATGAGCAGTTCTTC.

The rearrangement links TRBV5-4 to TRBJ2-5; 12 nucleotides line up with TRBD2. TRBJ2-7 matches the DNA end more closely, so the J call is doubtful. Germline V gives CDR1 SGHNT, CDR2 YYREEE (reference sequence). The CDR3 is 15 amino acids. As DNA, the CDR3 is TGTGCCAGCAGCGTATCTAGCGGGAGGGATAACGAGCAGTACTTC. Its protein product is CASSVSSGRDNEQYF.

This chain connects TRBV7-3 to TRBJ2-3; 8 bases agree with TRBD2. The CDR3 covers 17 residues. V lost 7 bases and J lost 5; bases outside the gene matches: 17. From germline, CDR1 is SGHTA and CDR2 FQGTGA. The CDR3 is CASTLGGGRVAGDTQYF. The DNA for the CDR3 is TGTGCCAGCACCCTCGGGGGGGGACGCGTCGCTGGAGATACGCAGTATTTT. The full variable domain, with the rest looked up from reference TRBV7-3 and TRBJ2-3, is GAGVSQTPSNKVTEKGKYVELRCDPISGHTALYWYRQSLGQGPEFLIYFQGTGAADDSGLPNDRFFAVRPEGSVSTLKIQRTERGDSAVYLCASTLGGGRVAGDTQYFGPGTRLTVL.

The CDR3 sequence is CSVGSKNQPQHF. CDR3 DNA: TGCAGCGTGGGGAGCAAAAATCAGCCCCAGCATTTT. This sequence joins TRBV29-1 and TRBJ1-5, with D hard to call. The V and J ends lost 6 bases and 4 bases respectively, with 10 bases between them. The CDR3 is 12 amino acids. CDR1 SQVTM and CDR2 ANQGSEA come from the germline V gene.

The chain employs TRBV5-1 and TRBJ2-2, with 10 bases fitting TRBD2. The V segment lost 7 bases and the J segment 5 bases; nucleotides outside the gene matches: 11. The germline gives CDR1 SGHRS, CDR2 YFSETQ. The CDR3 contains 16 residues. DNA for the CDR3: TGCGCCAGCGCGATCATAGCGGGAGGAGGGACCGGGGAGCTGTTTTTT. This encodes CASAIIAGGGTGELFF. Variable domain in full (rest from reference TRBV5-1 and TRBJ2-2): KAGVTQTPRYLIKTRGQQVTLSCSPISGHRSVSWYQQTPGQGLQFLFEYFSETQRNKGNFPGRFSGRQFSNSRSEMNVSTLELGDSALYLCASAIIAGGGTGELFFGEGSRLTVL.

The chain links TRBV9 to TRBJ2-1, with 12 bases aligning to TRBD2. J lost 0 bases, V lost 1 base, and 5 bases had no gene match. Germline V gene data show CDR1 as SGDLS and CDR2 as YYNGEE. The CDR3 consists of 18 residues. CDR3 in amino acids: CASSVNLAGGSSYNEQFF. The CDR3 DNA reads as TGTGCCAGCAGCGTAAACCTAGCGGGAGGGAGCTCCTACAATGAGCAGTTCTTC.

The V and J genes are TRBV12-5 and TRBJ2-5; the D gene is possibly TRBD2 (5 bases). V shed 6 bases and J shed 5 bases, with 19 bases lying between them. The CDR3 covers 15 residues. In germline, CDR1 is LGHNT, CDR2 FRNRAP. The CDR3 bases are TGTGCTAGTGGCCGTCCCCCGGAGGTTAGGGAGACCCAGTACTTC. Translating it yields CASGRPPEVRETQYF.

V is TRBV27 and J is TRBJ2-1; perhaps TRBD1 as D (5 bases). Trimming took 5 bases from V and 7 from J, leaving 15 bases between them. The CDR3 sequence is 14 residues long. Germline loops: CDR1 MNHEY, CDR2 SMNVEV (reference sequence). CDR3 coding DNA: TGTGCCAGCAGTCTACAGGTTTTTTCTAATGAGCAGTTCTTC. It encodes CASSLQVFSNEQFF.

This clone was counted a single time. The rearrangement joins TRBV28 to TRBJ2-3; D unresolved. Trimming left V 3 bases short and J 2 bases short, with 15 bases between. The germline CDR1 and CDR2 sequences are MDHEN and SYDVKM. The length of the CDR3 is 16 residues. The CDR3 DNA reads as TGTGCCAGCAGTTTGCGGAGCGCGCAATACACAGATACGCAGTATTTT. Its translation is CASSLRSAQYTDTQYF.

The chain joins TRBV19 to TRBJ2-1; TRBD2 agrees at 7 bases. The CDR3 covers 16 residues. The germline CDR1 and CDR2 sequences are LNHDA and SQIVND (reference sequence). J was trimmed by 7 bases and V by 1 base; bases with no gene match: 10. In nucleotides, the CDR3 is TGTGCCAGTAGTATAGTACGGGGGGTTCGAGGGAATGAGCAGTTCTTC. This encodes CASSIVRGVRGNEQFF.

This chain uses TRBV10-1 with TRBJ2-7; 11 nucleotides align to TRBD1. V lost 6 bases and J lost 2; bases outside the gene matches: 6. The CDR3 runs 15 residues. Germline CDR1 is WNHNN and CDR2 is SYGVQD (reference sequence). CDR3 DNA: TGCGCCAGCAGACCTGGACAGGGGGCGCCCTACGAGCAGTACTTC. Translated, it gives CASRPGQGAPYEQYF.

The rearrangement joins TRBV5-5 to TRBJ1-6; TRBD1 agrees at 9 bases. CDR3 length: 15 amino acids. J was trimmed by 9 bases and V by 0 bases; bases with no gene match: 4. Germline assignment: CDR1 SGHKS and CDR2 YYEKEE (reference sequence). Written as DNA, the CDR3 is TGTGCCAGCAGCTTGGGCGTGACAGGGGGTTCACCCCTCCACTTT. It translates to CASSLGVTGGSPLHF.